One TCR beta chain is described in this entry. Its antigen remains unknown. This CDR3 region has 16 residues. Trimming cost V 0 bases and J 3 bases, with 11 bases left between them. The germline V gene has CDR1 LGHNA and CDR2 YNFKEQ. These data come from a study of T cell responses to AZD1222 COVID-19 vaccine. Profiled with immunoSEQ multiplex PCR; TCRdb holds only in-frame clones, not every one. The data contain some 80,000 clones, over 75% of them singletons. Study-level findings and limits: Per reports, nearly half of all spike-specific TCRs target regions that are unmutated in variants.

The chain combines TRBV4-2 with TRBJ1-4; D is undetermined. Here the sequenced sample was peripheral blood, taken 28 days after the second AZD1222 dose. The clonotype comes from an adult who received the AZD1222 COVID-19 vaccine. In DNA, the CDR3 is TGTGCCAGCAGCCAAGATCCAGTTGCGGCTAATGAAAAACTGTTTTTT. It specifies CASSQDPVAANEKLFF.